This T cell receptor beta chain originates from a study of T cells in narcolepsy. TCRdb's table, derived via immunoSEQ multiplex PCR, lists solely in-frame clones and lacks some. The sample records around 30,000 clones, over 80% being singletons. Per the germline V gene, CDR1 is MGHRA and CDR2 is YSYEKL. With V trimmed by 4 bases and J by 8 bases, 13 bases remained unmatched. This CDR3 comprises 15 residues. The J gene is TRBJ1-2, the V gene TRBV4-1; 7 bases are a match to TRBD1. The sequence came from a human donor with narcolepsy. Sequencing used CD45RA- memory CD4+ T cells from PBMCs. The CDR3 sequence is CASSPRQGTERGYTF. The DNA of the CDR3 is TGCGCCAGCAGCCCCCGACAGGGAACAGAGCGCGGCTACACCTTC.